The 4 T cell receptor beta chains reported below all come from one sample, sequenced in a study of T cell responses to AZD1222 COVID-19 vaccine. TCRdb's copy holds only in-frame clones and misses some; the assay was immunoSEQ multiplex PCR. The table includes about 88,000 clones, 85% to 90% detected once. The sequencing here drew on peripheral blood, taken 28 days after the second AZD1222 dose. All receptors derive from an adult who received the AZD1222 COVID-19 vaccine.

This rearrangement joins TRBV19 to TRBJ1-3, with D perhaps matching TRBD1 (6 bases). Trimming pared 2 bases from V and 3 bases from J, leaving 14 bases between. This CDR3 contains 16 residues. Germline CDR1 LNHDA, CDR2 SQIVND (reference sequence). CDR3 bases: TGTGCCAGTAGTATATCCCCTTGGACAGTTGGAAACACCATATATTTT. Translated, it gives CASSISPWTVGNTIYF.

This rearrangement joins TRBV18 to TRBJ2-5; no clear D gene. With 3 bases removed from V and 4 bases from J, the gap between germline ends came to 9 bases. CDR3 length equals 13 residues. Germline CDR1 is KGHSH and CDR2 is LQKENI. The CDR3 DNA reads TGTGCCAGCTCACCTGCCTCGGGAGAGACCCAGTACTTC. It codes for CASSPASGETQYF.

The CDR3 loop reads CASLPGQGTGYTF. The CDR3 bases are TGTGCCAGTCTACCGGGACAGGGGACTGGCTACACCTTC. The chain couples TRBV6-5 to TRBJ1-2, with 10 nucleotides matching TRBD1. J was trimmed by 7 bases and V by 9 bases; bases with no gene match: 8. CDR1 is MNHEY and CDR2 is SVGAGI in the germline V gene. The CDR3 covers 13 residues.

The J gene is TRBJ1-3, the V gene TRBV11-2, with no clear D. The CDR3 contains 14 residues. Germline V lookup: CDR1 SGHAT, CDR2 FQNNGV. Trimming shortened V by 3 bases and J by 2 bases, and 8 bases separated the two germline ends. CDR3 amino acids: CASSLGSPGNTIYF. The DNA for the CDR3 is TGTGCCAGCAGCTTGGGATCCCCTGGAAACACCATATATTTT.